Below are 22 T cell receptor beta chains sequenced from a single sample in a study of blood T cells in healthy people across ages. A second PCR of 7 to 11 cycles used a sample-barcoded 5' primer and a J-beta primer mix. TCRdb itself ran the 5' RACE reads through MiXCR, one entry per CDR3 protein. The profile shows 750,000 to 950,000 distinct CDR3 sequences, more than 25% of them singletons. This sample also appeared in a second study, on T cells of mothers and their children.

Material for sequencing was blood. The receptors originated from a boy between 10 and 17 years old in good health.

This clonotype turned up a few times. The chain recombines TRBV11-2 with TRBJ2-3; the match to TRBD1 covers 9 bases. CDR1 and CDR2 from the germline V gene are SGHAT and FQNNGV. Trimming cost V 3 bases and J 5 bases; bases outside gene matches: 6. The CDR3 is 15 residues long. In DNA form, the CDR3 reads TGTGCCAGCAGCTTCCGGGACAGGGATGGAGATACGCAGTATTTT. It encodes CASSFRDRDGDTQYF.

The chain uses TRBV20-1 and TRBJ1-2, with 7 bases that match TRBD1. Losses at the gene ends were 0 bases for V and 4 bases for J; bases not matched to a gene: 14. Germline-derived CDR1 and CDR2 are DFQATT and SNEGSKA (reference sequence). The CDR3 consists of 17 residues. This chain's CDR3 is CSARDLVDQGGFYGYTF. CDR3 DNA sequence: TGCAGTGCTAGAGATCTGGTTGATCAGGGGGGTTTCTATGGCTACACCTTC.

V usage is TRBV7-2 and J usage is TRBJ2-7; D is unresolved. V lost 2 bases and J lost 2, with 16 bases in between. Germline-derived CDR1 and CDR2 are SGHTA and FQGNSA. This CDR3 contains 16 residues. For the CDR3, the DNA is TGTGCCAGCAGCTTAAATCCCGGGCGCAGTCCCTACGAGCAGTACTTC. Protein sequence: CASSLNPGRSPYEQYF.

This clonotype was seen a few times. The genes are TRBV5-1 and TRBJ2-5; 12 bases match TRBD2. CDR3 length: 17 residues. Germline trimming cut 2 bases from V and 5 bases from J; bases unmatched to any gene: 10. Germline CDR1 is SGHRS and CDR2 is YFSETQ. CDR3 DNA: TGCGCCAGCAGCTTCTATCCTAGCGGGGGGGCCAGGGAGACCCAGTACTTC. It yields the protein CASSFYPSGGARETQYF.

The gene calls are TRBV30 and TRBJ2-3; 11 bases align to TRBD1. There are 15 residues in the CDR3. Germline CDR1 and CDR2: GTSNPN and SVGIG (reference sequence). V shed 4 bases and J 9 bases; nucleotides not matched to a gene: 12. Written as DNA, the CDR3 is TGTGCCTGGAACCATGGACAGGGGGCTACTAGGACGCAGTATTTT. Translating it yields CAWNHGQGATRTQYF.

The chain uses TRBV20-1 and TRBJ2-1; D gene ambiguous. The CDR3 spans 10 residues. The V end lost 2 bases, the J end lost 4 bases, and 0 bases lay between the germline ends. In germline, CDR1 is DFQATT, CDR2 SNEGSKA (reference sequence). CDR3 residues: CSARYNEQFF. The CDR3 nucleotides are TGCAGTGCTAGATACAATGAGCAGTTCTTC.

The chain employs TRBV29-1 and TRBJ1-1, with D possibly being TRBD1 (5 bases). Between the trimmed V and J ends, which lost 4 bases and 4 bases, there was a span of 16 bases. The CDR3 is made up of 14 amino acids. In germline, CDR1 is SQVTM, CDR2 ANQGSEA. The CDR3, as DNA: TGCAGCGTTGCGGGACTTCTGCTGGGCACTGAAGCTTTCTTT. Translated: CSVAGLLLGTEAFF.

V usage is TRBV2 and J usage is TRBJ1-1, with TRBD1 matching over 8 bases. Trimming at V came to 2 bases and at J to 0 bases, leaving 2 bases not matched to a gene. CDR1 is SNHLY, CDR2 FYNNEI, per germline. The CDR3 sequence is 15 residues long. Here the CDR3 reads CASSETGGMNTEAFF. Here the CDR3 DNA reads TGTGCCAGCAGTGAAACAGGGGGGATGAACACTGAAGCTTTCTTT. Full variable domain (remainder filled in from reference TRBV2 and TRBJ1-1): EPEVTQTPSHQVTQMGQEVILRCVPISNHLYFYWYRQILGQKVEFLVSFYNNEISEKSEIFDDQFSVERPDGSNFTLKIRSTKLEDSAMYFCASSETGGMNTEAFFGQGTRLTVV.

This clonotype was found once. One end of the junction is discordant with germline, which a read error may explain. The CDR3 sequence: CASSQWEYTEAFF. In DNA, the CDR3 is TGCGCCAGCAGCCAGTGGGAATACACTGAAGCTTTCTTT. The rearrangement links TRBV3-1 to TRBJ1-1; D call uncertain. Germline V lookup: CDR1 LGHDT, CDR2 YNNKEL (reference sequence). The CDR3 has 13 amino acids.

The chain uses TRBV7-2 and TRBJ1-3; D remains unclear. Germline CDR1 SGHTA, CDR2 FQGNSA. The CDR3 is 15 residues long. V was cut by 3 bases and J by 4 bases, with 13 bases left in between. The chain's CDR3 is CASSLEGVGGNTIYF. CDR3 DNA: TGTGCCAGCAGCTTGGAGGGCGTGGGAGGAAACACCATATATTTT.

The chain links TRBV7-8 to TRBJ2-5; no clear D. The J call is in doubt because the DNA end fits TRBJ2-1 better. This CDR3 region has 12 residues. CDR1 is SGHVS, CDR2 FQNEAQ, per germline. DNA of the CDR3: TGTGCCAGCAGCTTAATTATGCTGAACCAGTTCTTC. It is translated as CASSLIMLNQFF.

CDR3 in DNA: TGTGCCAGCAGCTTAGACAGGGTTCTGAAGACCCAGTACTTC. It yields the protein CASSLDRVLKTQYF. The rearrangement links TRBV7-6 to TRBJ2-5; TRBD1 is a possible D gene (6 bases). Germline V CDR1 and CDR2: SGHVS, FNYEAQ. The V gene lost 1 base and the J gene lost 6 bases, with 12 bases spanning the gap. CDR3 length: 14 residues.

The chain is built from TRBV6-2 or TRBV6-3 and TRBJ1-4; no reliable D call. The V gene's germline CDR1 is MNHEY and CDR2 SVGEGT. There are 15 residues in the CDR3. V gave up 6 bases and J gave up 7 bases, with 18 bases separating them. DNA for the CDR3: TGTGCCAGCAGCTTAGGGAAGGGAGTCGGTGAAAAACTGTTTTTT. Its translation is CASSLGKGVGEKLFF.

This clonotype has a handful of counts. V gene TRBV10-3 combines with J gene TRBJ2-1; 7 nucleotides align to TRBD1. The germline V gene has CDR1 ENHRY and CDR2 SYGVKD. This CDR3 is 13 amino acids long. Germline trimming cut 8 bases from V and 4 bases from J; bases unmatched to any gene: 5. CDR3 sequence (DNA): TGTGCCATCCGGGACAGCCTGTACAATGAGCAGTTCTTC. This gives the protein CAIRDSLYNEQFF.

This chain connects TRBV7-9 to TRBJ2-3; 8 nucleotides align to TRBD2. In germline, CDR1 is SEHNR, CDR2 FQNEAQ (reference sequence). The CDR3 consists of 15 residues. J lost 2 bases, V lost 4 bases, and 5 bases had no gene match. The CDR3 nucleotides read TGTGCCAGCAGCTCCACTAGCGGCGTCACAGATACGCAGTATTTT. Translated, it gives CASSSTSGVTDTQYF.

This clonotype was seen at least ten times. The chain is built from TRBV20-1 and TRBJ2-7, with 12 bases fitting TRBD2. CDR3 length equals 14 residues. V shed 6 bases, J shed 2 bases, and the junction held 5 bases outside the gene matches. Germline-derived CDR1 and CDR2 are DFQATT and SNEGSKA (reference sequence). The CDR3 DNA sequence: TGCAGTGCCAGATCTAGCGGGGGGGCCTACGAGCAGTACTTC. Translated, it gives CSARSSGGAYEQYF.

CDR3 coding DNA: TGTGCCAGCAGCTCCAGGCTGGCGCGTAACTATGGCTACACCTTC. Protein sequence: CASSSRLARNYGYTF. The J gene is TRBJ1-2, the V gene TRBV7-2, with no clear D. The CDR3 is 15 residues long. Germline lookup yields CDR1 SGHTA and CDR2 FQGNSA. The V end lost 4 bases, the J end lost 1 base, and 13 bases lay between the germline ends.

This clonotype has only a few counts. V usage is TRBV15 and J usage is TRBJ1-3, with D unclear. In germline, CDR1 is LNHNV, CDR2 YYDKDF (reference sequence). The CDR3 contains 16 residues. V was cut by 3 bases and J by 0 bases, with 12 bases left in between. The CDR3 DNA sequence: TGTGCCACCAGCAGGGGTCCACCGAACTCTGGAAACACCATATATTTT. Its translation: CATSRGPPNSGNTIYF.

This sequence joins TRBV7-9 and TRBJ2-3, with TRBD2 identical over 8 bases. The V and J ends lost 7 bases and 4 bases, in that order; junction bases with no gene match: 13. The germline gives CDR1 SEHNR, CDR2 FQNEAQ (reference sequence). The CDR3 has 16 amino acids. CDR3 residues: CASTASGSGGSDTQYF. The DNA for the CDR3 is TGTGCCAGCACTGCCTCTGGAAGCGGGGGTTCAGATACGCAGTATTTT.

This clonotype was picked up a small number of times. J is TRBJ2-5 and V is TRBV3-1; 11 bases align to TRBD2. This CDR3 region has 17 residues. In germline, CDR1 is LGHDT, CDR2 YNNKEL (reference sequence). V shed 1 base and J 6 bases; nucleotides not matched to a gene: 10. The CDR3 region has the DNA TGTGCCAGCAGCCAAGTGGCTAGCGGGGGGTTTGGGAAGACCCAGTACTTC. It specifies CASSQVASGGFGKTQYF.

J is TRBJ2-7 and V is TRBV7-2, with 7 bases that match TRBD1. TRBJ2-5 explains the end of the DNA better; the J call may be wrong. The CDR3 has 16 residues. Germline V lookup: CDR1 SGHTA, CDR2 FQGNSA. The CDR3 here is CASSSLPGQSQETQYF. The CDR3 coding sequence is TGTGCCAGCAGCTCCCTCCCGGGACAGAGCCAAGAGACCCAGTACTTC.

The V and J genes are TRBV2 and TRBJ2-5; D not certain. Germline lookup yields CDR1 SNHLY and CDR2 FYNNEI. V was trimmed by 0 bases and J by 13 bases, leaving 15 bases between them. The CDR3 runs 13 residues. This CDR3 reads CASSEAISTNRYF. CDR3 sequence (DNA): TGTGCCAGCAGTGAAGCGATAAGCACAAATCGGTACTTC.